This T cell receptor (beta chain) was documented in a study of blood T cell repertoires in COVID-19. Study summary: The origin of the acute and convalescent COVID-19 samples was the United States, Italy and Spain. T cells, B-cell-depleted T cells, or PBMCs provided the cDNA or gDNA that served as material.

Source study methods: Reference gene primer amplification yielded estimated nucleated cell counts. This table comes from immunoSEQ multiplex PCR, and its TCRdb copy is limited to in-frame clones, with some not included. V, J and clone size were drawn from that table, and D and trimming were deduced from the DNA. Of under 400,000 clones listed, roughly 90% are singletons. Material: peripheral blood. This TCR was sampled from a woman in her thirties with COVID-19, enrolled during active disease.

The CDR3 DNA sequence: TGTGCCAGCAGCCATTTAGCGGGAGGAATGTCCTACGAGCAGTACTTC. It encodes CASSHLAGGMSYEQYF. J is TRBJ2-7 and V is TRBV3-1 (or the pseudogene TRBV3-2); 10 bases are a match to TRBD2. Germline assignment: CDR1 LGHDT and CDR2 YNNKEL (reference sequence). The CDR3 spans 16 residues. V was clipped by 3 bases and J by 1 base; unmatched bases: 6.